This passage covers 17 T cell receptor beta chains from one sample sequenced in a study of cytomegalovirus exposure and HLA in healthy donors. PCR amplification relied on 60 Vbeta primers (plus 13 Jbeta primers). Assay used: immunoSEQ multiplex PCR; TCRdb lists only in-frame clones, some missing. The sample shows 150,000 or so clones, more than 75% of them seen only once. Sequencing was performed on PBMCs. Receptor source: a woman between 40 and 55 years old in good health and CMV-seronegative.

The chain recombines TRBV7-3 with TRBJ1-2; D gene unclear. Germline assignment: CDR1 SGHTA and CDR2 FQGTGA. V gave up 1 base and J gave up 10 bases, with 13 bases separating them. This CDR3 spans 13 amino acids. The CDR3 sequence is CASSLNGGSDYTF. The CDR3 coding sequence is TGTGCCAGCAGCTTAAACGGCGGGTCTGACTACACCTTC. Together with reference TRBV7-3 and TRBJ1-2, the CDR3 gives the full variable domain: GAGVSQTPSNKVTEKGKYVELRCDPISGHTALYWYRQSLGQGPEFLIYFQGTGAADDSGLPNDRFFAVRPEGSVSTLKIQRTERGDSAVYLCASSLNGGSDYTFGSGTRLTVV.

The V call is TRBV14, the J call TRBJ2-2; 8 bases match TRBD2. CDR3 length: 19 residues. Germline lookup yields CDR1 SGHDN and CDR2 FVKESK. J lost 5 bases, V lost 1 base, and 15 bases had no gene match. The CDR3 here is CASSQVHPREGIRTGELFF. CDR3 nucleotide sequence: TGTGCCAGCAGCCAAGTCCACCCCCGGGAGGGGATAAGGACCGGGGAGCTGTTTTTT.

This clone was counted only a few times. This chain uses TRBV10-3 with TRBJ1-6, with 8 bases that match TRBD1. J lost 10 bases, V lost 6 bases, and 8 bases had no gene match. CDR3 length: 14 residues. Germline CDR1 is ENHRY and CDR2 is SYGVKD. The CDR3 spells CAIRSTGDLSPLHF. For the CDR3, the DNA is TGTGCCATCAGATCGACAGGGGATCTATCACCCCTCCACTTT.

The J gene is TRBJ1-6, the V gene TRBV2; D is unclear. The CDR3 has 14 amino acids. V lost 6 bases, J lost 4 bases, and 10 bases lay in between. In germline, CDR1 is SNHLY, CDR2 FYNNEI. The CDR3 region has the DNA TGTGCCAGCAGGGAGAATGGGTATAATTCACCCCTCCACTTT. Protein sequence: CASRENGYNSPLHF.

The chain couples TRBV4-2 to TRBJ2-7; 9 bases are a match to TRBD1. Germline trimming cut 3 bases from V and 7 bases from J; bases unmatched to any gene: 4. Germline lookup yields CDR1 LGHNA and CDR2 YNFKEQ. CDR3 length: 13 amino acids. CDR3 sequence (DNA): TGTGCCAGCAGCCAGCGACAGGGGGGGGAGCAGTACTTC. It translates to CASSQRQGGEQYF.

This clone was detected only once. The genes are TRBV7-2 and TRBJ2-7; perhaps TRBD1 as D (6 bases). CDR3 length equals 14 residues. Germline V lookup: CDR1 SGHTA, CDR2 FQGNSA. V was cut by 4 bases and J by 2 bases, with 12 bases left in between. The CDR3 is CASSSSRTAYEQYF. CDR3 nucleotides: TGTGCCAGCAGCTCGTCTAGGACAGCCTACGAGCAGTACTTC.

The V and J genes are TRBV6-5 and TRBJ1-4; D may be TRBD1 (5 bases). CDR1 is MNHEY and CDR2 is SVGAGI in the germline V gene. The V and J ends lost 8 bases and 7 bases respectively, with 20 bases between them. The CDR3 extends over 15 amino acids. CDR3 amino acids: CASLFGGGEIEKLFF. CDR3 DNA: TGTGCCAGCCTATTCGGCGGGGGGGAGATTGAAAAACTGTTTTTT.

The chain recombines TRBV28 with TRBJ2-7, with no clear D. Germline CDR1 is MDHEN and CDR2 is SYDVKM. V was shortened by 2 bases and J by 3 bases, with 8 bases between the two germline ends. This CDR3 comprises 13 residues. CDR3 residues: CASSLQFGYEQYF. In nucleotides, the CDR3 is TGTGCCAGCAGTTTACAATTCGGCTACGAGCAGTACTTC.

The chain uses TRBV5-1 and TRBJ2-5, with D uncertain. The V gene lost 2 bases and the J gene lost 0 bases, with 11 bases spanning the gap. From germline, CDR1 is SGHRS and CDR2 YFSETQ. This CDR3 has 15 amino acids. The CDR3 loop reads CASSFRGANQETQYF. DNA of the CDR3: TGCGCCAGCAGCTTCCGCGGTGCCAACCAAGAGACCCAGTACTTC.

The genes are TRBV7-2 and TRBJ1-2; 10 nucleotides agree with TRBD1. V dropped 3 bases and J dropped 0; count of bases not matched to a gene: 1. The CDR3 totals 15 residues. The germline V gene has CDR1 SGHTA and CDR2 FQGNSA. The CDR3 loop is CASSLTGGANYGYTF. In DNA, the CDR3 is TGTGCCAGCAGCTTGACAGGGGGCGCTAACTATGGCTACACCTTC.

The CDR3, as DNA: TGCGCCAGCAGCTTACAGGCCCAGGATGAAGCTTTCTTT. Translating gives CASSLQAQDEAFF. The rearrangement joins TRBV5-1 to TRBJ1-1; tentative D call: TRBD1 (5 bases). Germline CDR1 and CDR2: SGHRS and YFSETQ. This CDR3 comprises 13 residues. V was clipped by 2 bases and J by 7 bases, with 12 bases between them.

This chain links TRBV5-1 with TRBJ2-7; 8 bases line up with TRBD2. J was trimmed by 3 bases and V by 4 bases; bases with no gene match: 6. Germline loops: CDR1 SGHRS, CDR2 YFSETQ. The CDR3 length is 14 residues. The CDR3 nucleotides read TGCGCCAGCAGCGGAAAAGGGACTAGCTACGAGCAGTACTTC. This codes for CASSGKGTSYEQYF.

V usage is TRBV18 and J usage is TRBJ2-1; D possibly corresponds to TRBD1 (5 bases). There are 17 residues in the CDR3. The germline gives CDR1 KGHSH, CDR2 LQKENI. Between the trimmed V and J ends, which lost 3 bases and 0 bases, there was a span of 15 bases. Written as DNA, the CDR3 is TGTGCCAGCTCACCCCCAGGGTCCTTAAGCTCCTACAATGAGCAGTTCTTC. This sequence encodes CASSPPGSLSSYNEQFF.

The CDR3 spells CASSEDRTDYGYTF. DNA of the CDR3: TGTGCCAGCAGCGAGGACAGGACCGACTATGGCTACACCTTC. The V call is TRBV7-8, the J call TRBJ1-2, with 7 bases aligning to TRBD1. With 5 bases clipped from V and 3 bases from J, the junction kept 6 bases outside the gene matches. Germline V gene lookup returns CDR1 SGHVS and CDR2 FQNEAQ. CDR3 length: 14 residues.

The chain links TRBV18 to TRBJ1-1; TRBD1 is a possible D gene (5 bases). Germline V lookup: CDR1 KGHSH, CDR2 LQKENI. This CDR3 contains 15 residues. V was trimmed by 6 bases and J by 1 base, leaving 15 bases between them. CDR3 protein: CASSRLLGGNTEAFF. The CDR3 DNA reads TGTGCCAGCTCCCGGCTGTTGGGGGGGAACACTGAAGCTTTCTTT. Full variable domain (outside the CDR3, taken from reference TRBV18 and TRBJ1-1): NAGVMQNPRHLVRRRGQEARLRCSPMKGHSHVYWYRQLPEEGLKFMVYLQKENIIDESGMPKERFSAEFPKEGPSILRIQQVVRGDSAAYFCASSRLLGGNTEAFFGQGTRLTVV.

DNA of the CDR3: TGTGCCAGCAGCTTAGTGCCCTGGGGGCGAAGGAGAAACACTGAAGCTTTCTTT. Translation gives CASSLVPWGRRRNTEAFF. The chain recombines TRBV7-9 with TRBJ1-1; the D gene is possibly TRBD1 (6 bases). Trimming stripped 1 base from V and 2 bases from J, with 20 bases between. Germline V gene lookup returns CDR1 SEHNR and CDR2 FQNEAQ (reference sequence). CDR3 length: 18 residues.

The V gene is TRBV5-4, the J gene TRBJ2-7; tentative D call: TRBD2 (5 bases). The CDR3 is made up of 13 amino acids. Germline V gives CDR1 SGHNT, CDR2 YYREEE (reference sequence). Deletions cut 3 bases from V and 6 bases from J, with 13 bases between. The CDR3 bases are TGTGCCAGCAGCTCGGAGGACTTCACCGAGCAGTACTTC. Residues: CASSSEDFTEQYF.